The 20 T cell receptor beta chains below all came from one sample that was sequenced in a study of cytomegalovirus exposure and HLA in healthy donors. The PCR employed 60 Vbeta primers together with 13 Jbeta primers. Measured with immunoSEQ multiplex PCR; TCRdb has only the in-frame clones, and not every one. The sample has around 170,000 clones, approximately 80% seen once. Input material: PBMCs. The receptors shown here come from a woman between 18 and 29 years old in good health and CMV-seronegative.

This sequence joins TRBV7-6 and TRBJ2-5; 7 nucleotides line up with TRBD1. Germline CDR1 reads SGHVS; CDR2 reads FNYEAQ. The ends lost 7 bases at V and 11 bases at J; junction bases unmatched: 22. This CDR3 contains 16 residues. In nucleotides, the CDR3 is TGTGCCAGCACCCCTCTACATCGGACAGGCCCGGAAGGGCAGTACTTC. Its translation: CASTPLHRTGPEGQYF.

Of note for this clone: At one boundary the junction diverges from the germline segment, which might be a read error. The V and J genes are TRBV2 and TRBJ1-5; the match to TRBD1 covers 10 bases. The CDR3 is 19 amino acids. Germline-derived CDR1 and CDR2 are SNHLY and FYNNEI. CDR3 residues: CAGSDTSGQGLLSNQPQHF. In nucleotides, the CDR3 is TGTGCCGGCAGTGATACTTCGGGACAGGGGCTCCTTAGCAATCAGCCCCAGCATTTT.

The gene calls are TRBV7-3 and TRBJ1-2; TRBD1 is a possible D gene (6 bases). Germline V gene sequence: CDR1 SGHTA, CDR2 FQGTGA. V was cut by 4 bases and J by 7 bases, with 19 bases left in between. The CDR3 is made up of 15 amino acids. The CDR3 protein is CASSSPSNRAGGYTF. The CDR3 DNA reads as TGTGCCAGCAGCTCGCCGAGTAACAGGGCTGGTGGCTACACCTTC. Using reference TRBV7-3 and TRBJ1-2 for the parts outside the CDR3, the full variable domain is GAGVSQTPSNKVTEKGKYVELRCDPISGHTALYWYRQSLGQGPEFLIYFQGTGAADDSGLPNDRFFAVRPEGSVSTLKIQRTERGDSAVYLCASSSPSNRAGGYTFGSGTRLTVV.

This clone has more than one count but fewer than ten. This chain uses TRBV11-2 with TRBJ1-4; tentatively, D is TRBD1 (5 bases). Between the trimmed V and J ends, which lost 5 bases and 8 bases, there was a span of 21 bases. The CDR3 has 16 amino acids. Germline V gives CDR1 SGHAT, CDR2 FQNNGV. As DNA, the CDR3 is TGTGCCAGCAGCCGCCCCGGGCGGACGGGGGGGGAAAAACTGTTTTTT. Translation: CASSRPGRTGGEKLFF.

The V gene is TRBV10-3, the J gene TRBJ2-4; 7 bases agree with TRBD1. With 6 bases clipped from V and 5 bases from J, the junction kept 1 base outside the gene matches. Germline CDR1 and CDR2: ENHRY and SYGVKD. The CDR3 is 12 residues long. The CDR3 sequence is CAISGTENIQYF. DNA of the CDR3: TGTGCCATCAGCGGGACAGAAAACATTCAGTACTTC.

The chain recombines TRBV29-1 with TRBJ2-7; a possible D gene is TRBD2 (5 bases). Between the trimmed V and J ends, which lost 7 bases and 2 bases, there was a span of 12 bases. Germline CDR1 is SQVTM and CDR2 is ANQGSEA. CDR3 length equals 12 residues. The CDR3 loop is CSAIRGPYEQYF. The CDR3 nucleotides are TGCAGCGCCATACGGGGTCCCTACGAGCAGTACTTC.

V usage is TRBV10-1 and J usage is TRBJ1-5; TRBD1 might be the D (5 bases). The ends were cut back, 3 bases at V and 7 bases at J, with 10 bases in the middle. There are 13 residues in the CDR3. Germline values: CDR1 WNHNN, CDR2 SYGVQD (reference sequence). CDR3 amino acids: CASSEMGGQPQHF. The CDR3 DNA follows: TGCGCCAGCAGTGAAATGGGGGGACAGCCCCAGCATTTT.

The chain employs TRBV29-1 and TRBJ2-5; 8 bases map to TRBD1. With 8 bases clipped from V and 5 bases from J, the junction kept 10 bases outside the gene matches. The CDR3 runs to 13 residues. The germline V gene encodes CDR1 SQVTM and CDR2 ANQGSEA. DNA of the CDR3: TGCAGCCACCAAACCCGGGACAGGGAGACCCAGTACTTC. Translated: CSHQTRDRETQYF.

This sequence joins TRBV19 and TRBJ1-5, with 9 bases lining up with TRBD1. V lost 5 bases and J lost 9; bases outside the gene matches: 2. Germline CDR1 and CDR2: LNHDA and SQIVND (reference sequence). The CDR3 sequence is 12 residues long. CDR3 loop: CASSPGQGPQHF. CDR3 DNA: TGTGCCAGTAGTCCGGGACAGGGGCCCCAGCATTTT.

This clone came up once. Written as DNA, the CDR3 is TGTGCCAGCAGCTCCCGACTAGCGGGGTCCTACAATGAGCAGTTCTTC. It is translated as CASSSRLAGSYNEQFF. V and J are TRBV11-2 and TRBJ2-1; the match to TRBD2 covers 11 bases. V lost 4 bases, J lost 1 base, and 3 bases stayed unmatched. This CDR3 spans 16 amino acids. Germline CDR1 SGHAT, CDR2 FQNNGV.

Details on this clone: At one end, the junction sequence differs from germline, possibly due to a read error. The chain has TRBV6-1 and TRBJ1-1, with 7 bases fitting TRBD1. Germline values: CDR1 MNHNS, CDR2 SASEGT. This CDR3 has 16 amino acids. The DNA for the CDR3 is TGTGCCAGCAGTGGTATGCGGGGACAGAGAAACACTGGAGCTTTCTTT. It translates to CASSGMRGQRNTGAFF.

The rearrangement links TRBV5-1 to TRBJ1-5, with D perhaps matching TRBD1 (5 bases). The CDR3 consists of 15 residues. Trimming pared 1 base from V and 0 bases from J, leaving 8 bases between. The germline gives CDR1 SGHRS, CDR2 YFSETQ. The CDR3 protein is CASSLQGHSNQPQHF. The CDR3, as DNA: TGCGCCAGCAGCTTGCAGGGCCATAGCAATCAGCCCCAGCATTTT.

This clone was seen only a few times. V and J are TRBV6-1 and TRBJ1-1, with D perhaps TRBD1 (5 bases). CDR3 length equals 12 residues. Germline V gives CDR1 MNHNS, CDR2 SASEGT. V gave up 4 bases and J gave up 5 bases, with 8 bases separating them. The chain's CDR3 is CASSVQGTEAFF. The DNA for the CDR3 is TGTGCCAGCAGTGTCCAGGGAACTGAAGCTTTCTTT.

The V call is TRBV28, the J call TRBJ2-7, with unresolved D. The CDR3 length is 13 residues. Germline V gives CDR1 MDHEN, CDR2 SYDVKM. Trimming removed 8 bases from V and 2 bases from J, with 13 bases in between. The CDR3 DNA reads TGTGCCAGCCAGGTGGCAGCAGCCTACGAGCAGTACTTC. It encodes CASQVAAAYEQYF.

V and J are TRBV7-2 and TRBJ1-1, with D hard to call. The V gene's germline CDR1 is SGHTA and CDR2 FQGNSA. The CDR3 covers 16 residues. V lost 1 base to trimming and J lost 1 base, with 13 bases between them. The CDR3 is CASSLGSTNRNTEAFF. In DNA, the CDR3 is TGTGCCAGCAGCTTAGGTTCGACAAATAGGAACACTGAAGCTTTCTTT.

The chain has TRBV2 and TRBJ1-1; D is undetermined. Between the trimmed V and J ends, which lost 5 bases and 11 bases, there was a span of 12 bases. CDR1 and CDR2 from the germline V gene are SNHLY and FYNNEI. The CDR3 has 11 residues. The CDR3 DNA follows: TGTGCCAGCAGTCCAAGCATTCGGGCTTTCTTT. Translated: CASSPSIRAFF.

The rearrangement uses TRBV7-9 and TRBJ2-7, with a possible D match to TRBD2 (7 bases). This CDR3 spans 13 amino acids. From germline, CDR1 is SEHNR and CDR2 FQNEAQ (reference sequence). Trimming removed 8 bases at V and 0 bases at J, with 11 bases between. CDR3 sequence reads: CASGRGASYEQYF. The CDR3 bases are TGTGCCAGCGGGAGGGGGGCCTCCTACGAGCAGTACTTC.

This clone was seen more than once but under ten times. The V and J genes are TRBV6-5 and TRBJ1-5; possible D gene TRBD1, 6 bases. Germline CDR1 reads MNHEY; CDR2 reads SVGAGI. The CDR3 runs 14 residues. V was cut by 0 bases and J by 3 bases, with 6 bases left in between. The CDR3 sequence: CASSYSGANQPQHF. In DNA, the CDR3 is TGTGCCAGCAGTTACTCGGGGGCCAATCAGCCCCAGCATTTT.

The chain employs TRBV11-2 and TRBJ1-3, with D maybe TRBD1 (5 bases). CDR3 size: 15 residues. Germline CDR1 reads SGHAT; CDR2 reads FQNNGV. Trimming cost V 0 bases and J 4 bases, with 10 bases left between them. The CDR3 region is CASSLDRDAGNTIYF. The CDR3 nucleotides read TGTGCCAGCAGCTTAGACAGGGATGCCGGAAACACCATATATTTT.

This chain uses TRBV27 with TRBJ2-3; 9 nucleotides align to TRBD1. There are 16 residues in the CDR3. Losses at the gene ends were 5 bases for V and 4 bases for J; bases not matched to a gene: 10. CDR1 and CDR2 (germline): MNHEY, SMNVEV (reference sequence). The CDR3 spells CASSVIPGQGSDTQYF. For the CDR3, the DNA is TGTGCCAGCAGTGTAATTCCGGGACAGGGATCAGATACGCAGTATTTT.